One T cell receptor (beta chain) is described in this entry. This sample stems from a study of preoperative IRX-2 immunotherapy in early breast cancer. TCRdb keeps only in-frame clones here, not all; method: immunoSEQ multiplex PCR. Of about 26,000 clones listed, 85% to 90% are singletons. Treatment of the sample: preoperative locoregional IRX-2 cytokine immunotherapy. Patients received preoperative, locoregional IRX-2 cytokine immunotherapy in a phase Ib study. Looked up from germline, CDR1 is SGHKS and CDR2 is YYEKEE (reference sequence). CDR3 length equals 19 residues. Trimming took 0 bases from V and 6 from J; bases not matched to a gene: 18.

The chain carries TRBV5-5 and TRBJ2-1; 7 bases line up with TRBD1. The TCR was taken from a human donor with breast cancer. Collection of the sample occurred from a patient treated with IRX-2 immunotherapy. The CDR3 DNA follows: TGTGCCAGCAGCTTGGGTGTTAGGATGGAAAAGGGACAGCGCAATGAGCAGTTCTTC. It yields the protein CASSLGVRMEKGQRNEQFF.